This TCR beta chain was observed in a study of cytomegalovirus exposure and HLA in healthy donors. Study-wide points: Looking again later, the authors saw that most CMV-associated TCR beta chains seemed HLA-restricted. Most observed TCR sequences were rare, whereas some public TCRs were detected in many donors.

PCR employed 60 Vbeta and 13 Jbeta primers. Here immunoSEQ multiplex PCR was the method, and the copy in TCRdb shows in-frame clones only, minus some. The sample records over 200,000 clones, 82% being singletons. For this clone: Its antigen is currently unknown.

Germline V gene lookup returns CDR1 LNHDA and CDR2 SQIVND (reference sequence). The CDR3 extends over 16 amino acids. Unmatched junction bases numbered 7, after V lost 4 bases and J lost 3 bases. The origin of this receptor is a man in his forties in good health and CMV-seropositive. Sequencing used PBMCs. The J gene is TRBJ2-1, the V gene TRBV19, with 9 bases that match TRBD2. CDR3 nucleotide sequence: TGTGCCAGTAGTACCCCTCTAGCGGGGAACTACAATGAGCAGTTCTTC. The encoded protein is CASSTPLAGNYNEQFF.